This T cell receptor beta chain came from a study of Graves' ophthalmopathy and Graves' hyperthyroidism. In regard to this clonotype: This may arise from a read error, as a much more abundant clone is one base away. The CDR3 end shows no conserved phenylalanine or tryptophan, and so a read error is likely.

The germline V gene encodes CDR1 SQVTM and CDR2 ANQGSEA. This CDR3 is 11 amino acids long. The V gene lost 8 bases and the J gene lost 8 bases, with 15 bases spanning the gap. Among the exclusions were patients with other autoimmune diseases, uncontrolled infections, pregnancy or lactation. The sequenced template was RNA, covering the TCR beta CDR3 region. First-round RT-PCR with HTBI primers preceded a second-round multiplex PCR. TCRdb used MiXCR to reprocess the multiplex PCR reads, holding one entry per CDR3 protein. The sample shows a few hundred thousand distinct CDR3 sequences, roughly a sixth of them seen only once.

Source material: peripheral blood. This receptor was identified in an adult man with Graves' ophthalmopathy. V is TRBV29-1 and J is TRBJ1-2; no clear D gene. CDR3 amino acids: CSTDGTGGYTL. CDR3 coding DNA: TGCAGCACAGATGGTACGGGGGGCTACACCCTC.